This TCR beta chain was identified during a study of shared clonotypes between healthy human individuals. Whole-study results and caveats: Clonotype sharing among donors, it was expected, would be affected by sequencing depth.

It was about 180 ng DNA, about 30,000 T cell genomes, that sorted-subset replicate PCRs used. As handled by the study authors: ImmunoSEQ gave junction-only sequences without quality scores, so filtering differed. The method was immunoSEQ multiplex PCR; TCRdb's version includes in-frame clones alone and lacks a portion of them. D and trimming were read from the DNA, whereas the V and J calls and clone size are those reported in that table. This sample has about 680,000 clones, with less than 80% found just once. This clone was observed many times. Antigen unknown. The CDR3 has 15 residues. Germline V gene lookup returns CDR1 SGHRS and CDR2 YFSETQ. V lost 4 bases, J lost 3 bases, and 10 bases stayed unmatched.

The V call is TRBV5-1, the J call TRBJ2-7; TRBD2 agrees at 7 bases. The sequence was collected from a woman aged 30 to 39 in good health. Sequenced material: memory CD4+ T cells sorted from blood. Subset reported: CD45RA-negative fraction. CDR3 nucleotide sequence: TGCGCCAGCAGCCGAGATGCGGGAGAGCTCTACGAGCAGTACTTC. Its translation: CASSRDAGELYEQYF.